This T cell receptor beta chain was recorded in a study of regulatory T cells in long-lasting Graves disease. Arm-PCR with iRepertoire HTBI primers amplified the CDR3 regions for these TCR beta libraries. From the multiplex PCR reads, TCRdb called clonotypes with MiXCR, one entry per CDR3 protein. In the table there are roughly 400,000 distinct CDR3 sequences, about 16% of which are singletons. Notes on the study in general: With 2,500 to 3,500 shared public clonotypes, persistent patients exceeded new patients, who shared more than 750.

Time point of the sample: newly diagnosed GD, antithyroid drugs for less than 3 months. Preparation of the TCR library used RNA extracted from PBMCs. This clonotype showed up just a few times. As yet, its antigen is unknown. Another study also made use of these data, one on T cells in Graves' hyperthyroidism and ophthalmopathy. That study adds: Most expanded thyroid clonotypes above 0.001 also appeared in blood.

This clonotype was obtained from a woman younger than 30 with Graves disease. The sequences come from peripheral blood mononuclear cells (PBMCs), collected at new diagnosis, from a patient treated with antithyroid drugs.

The CDR3 coding sequence is TGCAGTGCTAGAGATTCGGGGACTAGCGGCGCACCATACAATGAGCAGTTCTTC. Translated, it gives CSARDSGTSGAPYNEQFF. The V call is TRBV20-1, the J call TRBJ2-1, with 11 bases identical to TRBD2. CDR1 DFQATT and CDR2 SNEGSKA come from the germline V gene (reference sequence). V shed 0 bases, J shed 4 bases, and the junction held 11 bases outside the gene matches. The CDR3 covers 18 residues.